Listed here is a single TCR beta chain. Antigen unknown. The table came from immunoSEQ multiplex PCR; TCRdb's copy has only in-frame clones and leaves some out. This table holds around 100,000 clones, around 91% found once. Trimming pared 2 bases from V and 1 base from J, leaving 9 bases between. This CDR3 has 14 amino acids. The germline V gene encodes CDR1 SGHRS and CDR2 YFSETQ. This sample is part of a study of T cell responses to AZD1222 COVID-19 vaccine. On the study more broadly: Pooled samples include second doses given at about 4 or 12 weeks. Study outcomes and limitations: Distributed over spike, vaccine-associated CD4 TCRs predominated at 160-218 and 743-854.

The genes are TRBV5-1 and TRBJ1-1; D unresolved. This receptor was identified in an adult in good health. The material was peripheral blood, obtained on day 0 of AZD1222 vaccination. The CDR3: CASSLDWGNTEAFF. The DNA of the CDR3 is TGCGCCAGCAGCTTAGATTGGGGGAACACTGAAGCTTTCTTT.